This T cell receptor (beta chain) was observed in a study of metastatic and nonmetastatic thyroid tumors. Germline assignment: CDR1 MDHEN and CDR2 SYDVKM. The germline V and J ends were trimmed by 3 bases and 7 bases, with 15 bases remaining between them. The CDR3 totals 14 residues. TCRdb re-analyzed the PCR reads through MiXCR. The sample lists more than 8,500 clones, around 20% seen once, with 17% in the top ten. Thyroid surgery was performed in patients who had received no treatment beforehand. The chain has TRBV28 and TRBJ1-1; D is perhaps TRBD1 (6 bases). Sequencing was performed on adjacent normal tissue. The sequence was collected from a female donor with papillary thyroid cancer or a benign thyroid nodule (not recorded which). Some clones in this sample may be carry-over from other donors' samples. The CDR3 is CASSFPPGGHEAFF. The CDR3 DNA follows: TGTGCCAGCAGTTTCCCCCCGGGGGGGCATGAAGCTTTCTTT.